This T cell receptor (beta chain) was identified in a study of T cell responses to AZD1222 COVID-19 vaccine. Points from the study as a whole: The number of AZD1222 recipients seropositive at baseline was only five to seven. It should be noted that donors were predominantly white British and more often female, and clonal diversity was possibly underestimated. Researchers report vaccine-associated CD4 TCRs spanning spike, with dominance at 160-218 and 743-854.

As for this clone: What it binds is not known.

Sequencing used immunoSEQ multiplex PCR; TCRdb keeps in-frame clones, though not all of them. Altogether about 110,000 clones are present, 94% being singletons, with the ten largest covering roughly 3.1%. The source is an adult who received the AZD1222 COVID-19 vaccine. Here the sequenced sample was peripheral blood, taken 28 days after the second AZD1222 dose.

The CDR3 bases are TGTGCCAGCAGCTTAAACGTTGTCTATGGCTACACCTTC. Translated: CASSLNVVYGYTF. The chain recombines TRBV7-9 with TRBJ1-2; the D is unclear. Trimming stripped 2 bases from V and 4 bases from J, with 8 bases between. The CDR3 length is 13 residues. Germline CDR1 reads SEHNR; CDR2 reads FQNEAQ (reference sequence). The full variable domain, completed using reference TRBV7-9 and TRBJ1-2, is DTGVSQNPRHKITKRGQNVTFRCDPISEHNRLYWYRQTLGQGPEFLTYFQNEAQLEKSRLLSDRFSAERPKGSFSTLEIQRTEQGDSAMYLCASSLNVVYGYTFGSGTRLTVV.